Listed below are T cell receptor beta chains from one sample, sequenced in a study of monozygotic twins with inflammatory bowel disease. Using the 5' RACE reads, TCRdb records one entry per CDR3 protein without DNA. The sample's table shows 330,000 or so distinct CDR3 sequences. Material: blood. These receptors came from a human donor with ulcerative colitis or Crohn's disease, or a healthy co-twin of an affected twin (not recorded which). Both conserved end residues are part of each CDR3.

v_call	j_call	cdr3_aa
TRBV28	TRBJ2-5	CASSSADQETQYF
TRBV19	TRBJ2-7	CASSIYSGNYEQYF
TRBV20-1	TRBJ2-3	CSASVAGGPDTQYF
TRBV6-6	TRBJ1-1	CASNMKNEAFF
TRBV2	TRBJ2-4	CASSPTWSLVQYF
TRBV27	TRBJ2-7	CASTSLGRESYEQYF
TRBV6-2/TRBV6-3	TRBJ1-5	CASSTGTENQPQHF
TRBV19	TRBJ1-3	CASRLQGTAGNTIYF
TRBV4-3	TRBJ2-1	CASSQQAGGSNSYNEQFF
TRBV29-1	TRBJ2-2	CSVDRNGGELFF
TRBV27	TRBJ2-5	CASSFGGTAKETQYF
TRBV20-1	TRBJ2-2	CSARNKAPDNSNTGELFF
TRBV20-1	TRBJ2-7	CSARDLLAGYEQYF
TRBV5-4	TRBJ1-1	CASSLEGFTEAFF
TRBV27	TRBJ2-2	CASSFSVGYTGELFF
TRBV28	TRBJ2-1	CASSPPYRASGRINEQFF
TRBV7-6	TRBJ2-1	CASSLAGQGSDEQFF
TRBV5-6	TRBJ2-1	CASSKGAYNEQFF
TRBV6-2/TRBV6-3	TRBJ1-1	CASSSSGVHGTEAFF
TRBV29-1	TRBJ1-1	CSVQPSGGTTEAFF